This TCR beta chain was documented in a study of T cells after yellow fever vaccination. About the study: Fractions low in cell number were prepared with SMART-Seq v4 Ultra Low Input.

Study outcomes and limitations: Just a small share of clonotypes turned up in the CD4 compartment as well as the CD8 compartment. Among primary-vaccination clones, most reappeared after the booster, at around 97% for CD4 and 85% to 90% for CD8.

This clonotype turned up a few times. Its antigen is still unknown. TCRdb reanalysed the 5' RACE reads using MiXCR and keeps one entry per CDR3 protein. The data hold 250,000 to 350,000 distinct CDR3 sequences, with less than 9.5% observed a single time. Sequenced material: CD4+ T cells sorted from PBMCs, taken 5 days after the yellow fever booster vaccination. The TCR was taken from a man between 18 and 29 years old who received the YFV17D yellow fever vaccine.

The CDR3 loop is CSVGQGPGTDTQYF. The CDR3 region has the DNA TGCAGCGTGGGACAGGGCCCGGGGACAGATACGCAGTATTTT. V is TRBV29-1 and J is TRBJ2-3; 9 bases match TRBD1. V lost 6 bases to trimming and J lost 3 bases; unmatched junction nucleotides: 7. Per germline, CDR1 SQVTM and CDR2 ANQGSEA. There are 14 residues in the CDR3.